This section outlines one T cell receptor beta chain sequence together with its context. This CDR3 spans 19 amino acids. J lost 4 bases, V lost 5 bases, and 17 bases had no gene match. Germline lookup yields CDR1 LNHDA and CDR2 SQIVND (reference sequence). This specimen belongs to a study of cytomegalovirus exposure and HLA in healthy donors. In the PCR, 60 Vbeta and 13 Jbeta primers were used. Generated by immunoSEQ multiplex PCR, the TCRdb table keeps only in-frame clones and is missing some. The sample lists about 160,000 clones, more than 80% occurring once. This receptor was identified in a woman aged 18 to 35 in good health and CMV-seronegative. Sequencing was done on a sample of PBMCs. The chain uses TRBV19 and TRBJ1-2, with TRBD1 identical over 12 bases. CDR3 region: CASSPRRHPGQGAAYGYTF. In nucleotides, the CDR3 is TGTGCCAGTAGTCCCCGAAGACATCCGGGACAGGGGGCTGCCTATGGCTACACCTTC.